This T cell receptor beta chain was observed in a study of blood T cells in healthy people across ages. Trimming removed 2 bases from V and 0 bases from J; junction bases left unmatched: 3. CDR3 length: 15 residues. Then a second PCR, running about 6 to 12 cycles, was carried out with a sample-barcoded 5' primer and a J-beta primer mix. MiXCR was run by TCRdb on the 5' RACE reads, yielding one entry per CDR3 protein. Here the sample spans over 500,000 distinct CDR3 sequences, about 27% being singletons. The sample also formed part of further work on T cells of mothers and their children.

The chain uses TRBV12-3 or TRBV12-4 and TRBJ1-2; 7 bases agree with TRBD1. The source is a boy under 10 years old in good health. Material for sequencing was blood. The CDR3 spells CASSLTGQANYGYTF. In DNA, the CDR3 is TGTGCCAGCAGTTTAACCGGACAGGCTAACTATGGCTACACCTTC.